This T cell receptor (beta chain) was documented in a study of B cell selection in AIRE deficiency. Sorting defined conventional CD4 T cells as CD4+CD127+. As concerns this clone: Its antigen is undetermined.

This table comes from immunoSEQ multiplex PCR, and its TCRdb copy is limited to in-frame clones, with some not included. The table includes more than 25,000 clones, 95% to 96% detected once. Germline CDR1 SGHRS, CDR2 YFSETQ. V trimming: 3 bases; J trimming: 5 bases; junction bases outside the gene matches: 9. The CDR3 is 17 amino acids. Whole-study findings and limits: AIRE-deficient Tconv and Treg repertoires matched healthy donors in TCRBV, CDR3 length, diversity. Shared Treg sequences were biased toward short CDR3s with few non-templated nucleotide insertions. Of about 4,000 shared Treg TCRbeta sequences, over 30% were healthy-only, over 7% patient-only. Only TCRbeta was sequenced; approximately 37% of shared healthy Treg sequences appeared in Tconv.

The rearrangement links TRBV5-1 to TRBJ2-3; 13 nucleotides line up with TRBD2. Material: CD4+CD127+ conventional T cells sorted from PBMCs. This receptor was taken from a human donor in good health. CDR3 DNA: TGCGCCAGCAGCTCGGGTACTAGCGGGAGGGCCTTAGATACGCAGTATTTT. Translated: CASSSGTSGRALDTQYF.